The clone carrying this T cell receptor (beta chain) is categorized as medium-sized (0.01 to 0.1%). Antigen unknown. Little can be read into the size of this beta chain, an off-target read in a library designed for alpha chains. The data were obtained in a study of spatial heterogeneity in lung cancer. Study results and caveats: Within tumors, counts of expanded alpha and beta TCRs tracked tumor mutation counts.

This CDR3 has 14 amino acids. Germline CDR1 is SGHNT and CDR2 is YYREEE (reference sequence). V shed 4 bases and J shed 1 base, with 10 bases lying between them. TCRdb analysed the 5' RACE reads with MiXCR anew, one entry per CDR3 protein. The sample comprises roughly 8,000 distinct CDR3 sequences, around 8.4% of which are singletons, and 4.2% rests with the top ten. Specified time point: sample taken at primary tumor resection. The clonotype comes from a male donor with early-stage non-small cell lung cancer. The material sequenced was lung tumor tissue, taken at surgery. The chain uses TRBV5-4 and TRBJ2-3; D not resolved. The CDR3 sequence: CASSPFWGTDTQYF. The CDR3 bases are TGTGCCAGCAGCCCCTTCTGGGGCACAGATACGCAGTATTTT.